A single sample is the source of the 29 T cell receptor beta chains below, sequenced in a study of blood T cell repertoires in COVID-19. Clones were sequenced by immunoSEQ multiplex PCR, and TCRdb holds only the in-frame ones, with some missing. In the table there are some 370,000 clones, about 89% of which are singletons. The material sequenced was peripheral blood. The receptors were gathered from a woman in her thirties with COVID-19, enrolled during active disease.

The chain couples TRBV11-2 to TRBJ2-7, with a tentative D call TRBD1 (7 bases). The CDR3 has 13 amino acids. V was pared by 5 bases and J by 2 bases, with 10 bases between. The germline CDR1 and CDR2 sequences are SGHAT and FQNNGV. Here the CDR3 reads CASSRGTAYEQYF. Written as DNA, the CDR3 is TGTGCCAGCAGCCGCGGGACAGCCTACGAGCAGTACTTC.

This rearrangement joins TRBV10-1 to TRBJ2-6; no clear D gene. The CDR3 contains 14 residues. The germline gives CDR1 WNHNN, CDR2 SYGVQD (reference sequence). Trimming cost V 4 bases and J 2 bases, with 6 bases left between them. This chain's CDR3 is CASSAGPGANVLTF. In nucleotides, the CDR3 is TGCGCCAGCAGTGCTGGGCCTGGGGCCAACGTCCTGACTTTC.

The chain employs TRBV29-1 and TRBJ2-3; 7 nucleotides line up with TRBD2. CDR3 size: 12 residues. The V gene end was trimmed by 8 bases and the J gene end by 4 bases; junction bases not matched to a gene: 6. CDR1 and CDR2 from the germline V gene are SQVTM and ANQGSEA. For the CDR3, the DNA is TGCAGCTCCCGACTAGCCGCAGATACGCAGTATTTT. Its translation is CSSRLAADTQYF.

The J gene is TRBJ1-4, the V gene TRBV19, with D possibly TRBD1 on 6 matching bases. This CDR3 is 16 amino acids long. Germline CDR1 is LNHDA and CDR2 is SQIVND (reference sequence). The V gene lost 5 bases and the J gene lost 8 bases, with 21 bases spanning the gap. In DNA form, the CDR3 reads TGTGCCAGTAGTCCCATATCGACTGCAGGGGAGGAAAAACTGTTTTTT. As protein: CASSPISTAGEEKLFF.

On this clone itself: Other DNA variants within this sample encode the same CDR3. The J gene is TRBJ2-1, the V gene TRBV7-2; 7 nucleotides match TRBD1. In germline, CDR1 is SGHTA, CDR2 FQGNSA. V dropped 5 bases and J dropped 1; count of bases not matched to a gene: 5. This CDR3 has 15 residues. The CDR3 is CASSLDRASYNEQFF. The CDR3 DNA sequence: TGTGCCAGCAGCCTTGACAGGGCTTCCTACAATGAGCAGTTCTTC.

V usage is TRBV6-5 and J usage is TRBJ1-1; D gene unclear. Trimming cost V 2 bases and J 5 bases, with 15 bases left between them. Germline-derived CDR1 and CDR2 are MNHEY and SVGAGI. The CDR3 loop spans 15 amino acids. CDR3 residues: CASSYRGVRRTEAFF. The CDR3 nucleotides are TGTGCCAGCAGTTACCGGGGAGTAAGAAGGACTGAAGCTTTCTTT.

The genes are TRBV7-2 and TRBJ1-1; D possibly corresponds to TRBD1 (6 bases). The CDR3 contains 17 residues. Germline V lookup: CDR1 SGHTA, CDR2 FQGNSA. V lost 4 bases and J 6 bases, leaving 24 bases between the germline ends. The CDR3 nucleotides read TGTGCCAGCAGCTGGGGGGGGCGCTTGGGGTCCAGCGCTGAAGCTTTCTTT. Its translation is CASSWGGRLGSSAEAFF. The variable domain in full, completed from reference TRBV7-2 and TRBJ1-1, reads GAGVSQSPSNKVTEKGKDVELRCDPISGHTALYWYRQSLGQGLEFLIYFQGNSAPDKSGLPSDRFSAERTGGSVSTLTIQRTQQEDSAVYLCASSWGGRLGSSAEAFFGQGTRLTVV.

This clone was detected ten times or more. The chain combines TRBV27 with TRBJ2-3; 7 positions match TRBD2. The V segment lost 8 bases and the J segment 2 bases; nucleotides outside the gene matches: 7. The germline CDR1 and CDR2 sequences are MNHEY and SMNVEV (reference sequence). CDR3 length equals 14 residues. The CDR3 region is CASRGVAATDTQYF. Written as DNA, the CDR3 is TGTGCCAGCCGGGGGGTAGCGGCCACAGATACGCAGTATTTT.

The gene calls are TRBV7-8 and TRBJ1-5, with D perhaps TRBD1 (5 bases). CDR1 and CDR2 from the germline V gene are SGHVS and FQNEAQ. Trimming cost V 0 bases and J 7 bases, with 10 bases left between them. This CDR3 contains 14 residues. In nucleotides, the CDR3 is TGTGCCAGCAGCTTAGCGGGGCTCTGGCAGCCCCAGCATTTT. Protein product: CASSLAGLWQPQHF.

V usage is TRBV9 and J usage is TRBJ2-1; TRBD2 matches 9 bases. Per the germline V gene, CDR1 is SGDLS and CDR2 is YYNGEE. Trimming at V came to 4 bases and at J to 5 bases, leaving 7 bases not matched to a gene. The CDR3 extends over 15 amino acids. CDR3 DNA sequence: TGTGCCAGCAGCTTTAGCGGGAGCGCCCACAATGAGCAGTTCTTC. It encodes CASSFSGSAHNEQFF.

The chain links TRBV4-1 to TRBJ2-4; D perhaps matches TRBD2 (5 bases). V was shortened by 1 base and J by 11 bases, with 12 bases between the two germline ends. The CDR3 has 13 amino acids. The germline V gene has CDR1 MGHRA and CDR2 YSYEKL. DNA of the CDR3: TGCGCCAGCAGCCAAGCCGGACTCCCAGTTCAGTACTTC. Amino acids: CASSQAGLPVQYF.

This clone was observed once. This sequence joins TRBV18 and TRBJ2-3, with 13 bases matching TRBD2. Losses at the gene ends were 3 bases for V and 3 bases for J; bases not matched to a gene: 3. Germline assignment: CDR1 KGHSH and CDR2 LQKENI. The CDR3 covers 16 residues. The CDR3 nucleotides read TGTGCCAGCTCACCGGGACTAGCGGGGCCGACAGATACGCAGTATTTT. Protein: CASSPGLAGPTDTQYF.

The genes are TRBV19 and TRBJ1-1; maybe TRBD1 (6 bases). This CDR3 region has 15 residues. The germline V gene encodes CDR1 LNHDA and CDR2 SQIVND (reference sequence). V was trimmed by 4 bases and J by 2 bases, leaving 14 bases between them. The CDR3: CASSTSQGHNTEAFF. In DNA, the CDR3 is TGTGCCAGTAGTACCTCCCAGGGACACAACACTGAAGCTTTCTTT. The full variable domain, its missing parts supplied by reference TRBV19 and TRBJ1-1, is DGGITQSPKYLFRKEGQNVTLSCEQNLNHDAMYWYRQDPGQGLRLIYYSQIVNDFQKGDIAEGYSVSREKKESFPLTVTSAQKNPTAFYLCASSTSQGHNTEAFFGQGTRLTVV.

This clone was recorded once. The chain uses TRBV6-6 and TRBJ1-2; the D is unclear. The germline V gene encodes CDR1 MNHNY and CDR2 SVGAGI (reference sequence). V gave up 0 bases and J gave up 3 bases, with 14 bases separating them. The CDR3 loop spans 16 amino acids. The CDR3 reads CASSYSSPLRDYGYTF. The DNA for the CDR3 is TGTGCCAGCAGTTACTCTAGTCCGTTGCGCGACTATGGCTACACCTTC.

In nucleotides, the CDR3 is TGCGCCAGCAGCTCCGGACTAGCGGGAGTTAAGTACTTC. Translating gives CASSSGLAGVKYF. The gene calls are TRBV5-1 and TRBJ2-7, with 13 bases aligning to TRBD2. V lost 3 bases, J lost 11 bases, and 5 bases stayed unmatched. The CDR3 length is 13 residues. CDR1 and CDR2 from the germline V gene are SGHRS and YFSETQ.

The chain has TRBV20-1 and TRBJ2-7, with 7 bases fitting TRBD1. Losses at the gene ends were 3 bases for V and 2 bases for J; bases not matched to a gene: 7. In germline, CDR1 is DFQATT, CDR2 SNEGSKA (reference sequence). The CDR3 length is 14 residues. The CDR3 protein is CSASSDRAPYEQYF. The CDR3 DNA sequence: TGCAGTGCTAGTTCAGACAGGGCACCCTACGAGCAGTACTTC.

This clone turned up a few times. The chain couples TRBV3-1 (or the pseudogene TRBV3-2) to TRBJ2-1, with TRBD2 as a possible D gene (5 bases). From germline, CDR1 is LGHDT and CDR2 YNNKEL (reference sequence). Trimming removed 4 bases at V and 6 bases at J, with 10 bases between. CDR3 length: 13 residues. CDR3 sequence (DNA): TGTGCCAGCAGCCGGACTCGACTCAATGAGCAGTTCTTC. Its protein is CASSRTRLNEQFF.

The chain has TRBV9 and TRBJ2-1; D is perhaps TRBD2 (7 bases). Germline V gene sequence: CDR1 SGDLS, CDR2 YYNGEE. V was trimmed by 0 bases and J by 0 bases, leaving 16 bases between them. The CDR3 is 18 amino acids. The CDR3 loop reads CASSVDGGGSPSYNEQFF. DNA of the CDR3: TGTGCCAGCAGCGTAGACGGGGGCGGGAGTCCCTCCTACAATGAGCAGTTCTTC.

The chain couples TRBV7-9 to TRBJ2-5, with 7 bases matching TRBD1. Germline CDR1 and CDR2: SEHNR and FQNEAQ (reference sequence). V trimming: 4 bases; J trimming: 5 bases; junction bases outside the gene matches: 7. The CDR3 contains 14 residues. The CDR3 DNA reads as TGTGCCAGCAGCTATAAGGGACAGAGGGAGACCCAGTACTTC. It is translated as CASSYKGQRETQYF.

The chain uses TRBV5-4 and TRBJ1-1, with unresolved D. Germline V CDR1 and CDR2: SGHNT, YYREEE (reference sequence). This CDR3 has 12 amino acids. Trimming removed 0 bases from V and 6 bases from J, with 6 bases in between. CDR3 in DNA: TGTGCCAGCAGCTTGGACGGGGCTGAAGCTTTCTTT. This sequence encodes CASSLDGAEAFF. The full variable domain, rest sourced from reference TRBV5-4 and TRBJ1-1, is ETGVTQSPTHLIKTRGQQVTLRCSSQSGHNTVSWYQQALGQGPQFIFQYYREEENGRGNFPPRFSGLQFPNYSSELNVNALELDDSALYLCASSLDGAEAFFGQGTRLTVV.

A word on this clone: This same CDR3 is encoded by further DNA sequences in the sample. This chain uses TRBV5-1 with TRBJ2-7, with a possible D match to TRBD1 (7 bases). Germline assignment: CDR1 SGHRS and CDR2 YFSETQ. The CDR3 has 14 residues. The ends were cut back, 1 base at V and 3 bases at J, with 11 bases in the middle. CDR3 sequence reads: CASSLWQGGYEQYF. The DNA of the CDR3 is TGCGCCAGCAGCTTGTGGCAGGGGGGCTACGAGCAGTACTTC.

V gene TRBV5-4 combines with J gene TRBJ1-2, with TRBD1 as a possible D gene (5 bases). CDR1 is SGHNT, CDR2 YYREEE, per germline (reference sequence). V was pared by 1 base and J by 3 bases, with 7 bases between. This CDR3 has 13 residues. CDR3 bases: TGTGCCAGCAGCTTGCAAGGGGACTATGGCTACACCTTC. It yields the protein CASSLQGDYGYTF.

V and J are TRBV5-4 and TRBJ2-1; D not certain. Trimming stripped 0 bases from V and 7 bases from J, with 11 bases between. Germline CDR1 and CDR2: SGHNT and YYREEE (reference sequence). The CDR3 runs to 14 residues. CDR3 nucleotide sequence: TGTGCCAGCAGCTTGGCCGGTAGTTCAAATGAGCAGTTCTTC. This gives the protein CASSLAGSSNEQFF.

V usage is TRBV4-1 and J usage is TRBJ1-5; a weak D match, TRBD1 (6 bases). The CDR3 runs to 13 residues. V shed 5 bases and J shed 5 bases, with 10 bases lying between them. CDR1 is MGHRA and CDR2 is YSYEKL in the germline V gene. CDR3 sequence (DNA): TGCGCCAGCAGCTCAGGACAGCATCAGCCCCAGCATTTT. Its translation is CASSSGQHQPQHF.

This chain uses TRBV30 with TRBJ2-3; a possible D gene is TRBD1 (5 bases). The germline V gene has CDR1 GTSNPN and CDR2 SVGIG (reference sequence). Trimming removed 3 bases at V and 6 bases at J, with 19 bases between. This CDR3 is 15 amino acids long. CDR3 region: CAWRGQPKSRDTQYF. The CDR3 nucleotides are TGTGCCTGGAGGGGGCAGCCTAAGAGTAGGGATACGCAGTATTTT.

The chain combines TRBV20-1 with TRBJ2-3, with 15 positions matching TRBD2. The length of the CDR3 is 16 residues. Trimming at V came to 3 bases and at J to 6 bases, leaving 7 bases not matched to a gene. From germline, CDR1 is DFQATT and CDR2 SNEGSKA (reference sequence). The CDR3 spells CSASWGLAGGGDTQYF. The CDR3 DNA follows: TGCAGTGCTAGTTGGGGACTAGCGGGGGGAGGGGATACGCAGTATTTT.

The chain has TRBV24-1 and TRBJ2-1, with a tentative D call TRBD1 (6 bases). V lost 1 base and J 0 bases, leaving 9 bases between the germline ends. The CDR3 is made up of 16 amino acids. Looked up from germline, CDR1 is KGHDR and CDR2 is SFDVKD. The CDR3 is CATSDLRGSSYNEQFF. The CDR3, as DNA: TGTGCCACCAGTGATTTAAGGGGGAGCTCCTACAATGAGCAGTTCTTC.

The chain couples TRBV2 to TRBJ2-1, with a possible D match to TRBD1 (5 bases). V lost 6 bases and J 9 bases, leaving 12 bases between the germline ends. The germline V gene has CDR1 SNHLY and CDR2 FYNNEI. The CDR3 length is 12 residues. Here the CDR3 reads CASSQGALEQFF. The CDR3 DNA reads TGTGCCAGCAGCCAAGGGGCCCTTGAGCAGTTCTTC.

This clone showed up just a few times. The CDR3 reads CASSLGTSGTNTGELFF. The CDR3 DNA follows: TGTGCCAGCAGCTTGGGGACTAGCGGAACGAACACCGGGGAGCTGTTTTTT. V is TRBV5-4 and J is TRBJ2-2, with 10 bases fitting TRBD2. The CDR3 loop spans 17 amino acids. Germline CDR1 reads SGHNT; CDR2 reads YYREEE (reference sequence). The trim removed 0 bases at V and 0 bases at J, leaving 2 bases unmatched.